Included here is one T cell receptor beta chain sequence, with context. Constant-segment primers served in 5'RACE that generated TCR alpha and TCR beta cDNA libraries bearing sample barcodes and UMIs. MiXCR, run by TCRdb on the 5' RACE reads, gives a single entry per CDR3 protein. Of 350,000 to 500,000 distinct CDR3 sequences listed, about a quarter were seen once; the top ten hold about an eighth. The source of the sample is a study of T-cell memory formation after mild COVID-19. The clonotype originates from an adult woman who had mild COVID-19 (a few samples of this study predate the infection). Cell type and time point are not known. Specimen: PBMCs or a T cell subset sorted from them (not recorded which).

The DNA of the CDR3 is TGTGCTAGCTCTCTCCTGGGGGGACTAGCGGGAGATTGGGAGACCCAGTACTTC. Its protein product is CASSLLGGLAGDWETQYF. The chain is built from TRBV7-7 and TRBJ2-5; 14 bases are shared with TRBD2. Germline values: CDR1 SSHAT, CDR2 FNYEAQ (reference sequence). The CDR3 spans 18 residues.